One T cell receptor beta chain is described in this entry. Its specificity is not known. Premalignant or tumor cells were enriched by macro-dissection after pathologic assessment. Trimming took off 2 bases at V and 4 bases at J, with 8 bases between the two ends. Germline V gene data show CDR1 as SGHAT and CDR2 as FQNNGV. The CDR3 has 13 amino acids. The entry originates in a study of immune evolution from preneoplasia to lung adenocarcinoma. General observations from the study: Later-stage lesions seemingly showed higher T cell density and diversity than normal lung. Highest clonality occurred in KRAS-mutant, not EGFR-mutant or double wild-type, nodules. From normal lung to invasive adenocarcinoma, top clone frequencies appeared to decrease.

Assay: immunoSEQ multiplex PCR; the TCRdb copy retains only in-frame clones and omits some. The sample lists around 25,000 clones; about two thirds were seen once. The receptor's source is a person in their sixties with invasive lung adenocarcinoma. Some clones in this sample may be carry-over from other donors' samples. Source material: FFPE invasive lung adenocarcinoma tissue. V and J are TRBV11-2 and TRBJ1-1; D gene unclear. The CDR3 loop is CASSLIGSTEAFF. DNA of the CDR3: TGTGCCAGCAGCTTAATAGGGAGCACTGAAGCTTTCTTT.